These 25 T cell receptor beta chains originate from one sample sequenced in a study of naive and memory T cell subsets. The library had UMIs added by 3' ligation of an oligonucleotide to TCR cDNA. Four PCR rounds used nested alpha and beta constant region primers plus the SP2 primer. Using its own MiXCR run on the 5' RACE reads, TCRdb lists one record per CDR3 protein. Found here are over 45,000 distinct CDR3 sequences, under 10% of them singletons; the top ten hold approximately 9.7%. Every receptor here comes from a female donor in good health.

DNA for the CDR3: TGTGCCAGCAGTGTCCGACAGGGGGCGAACACCGGGGAGCTGTTTTTT. Its translation is CASSVRQGANTGELFF. This sequence joins TRBV2 and TRBJ2-2; 9 nucleotides agree with TRBD1. The length of the CDR3 is 16 residues. Germline V gene data show CDR1 as SNHLY and CDR2 as FYNNEI. Germline trimming cut 4 bases from V and 0 bases from J; bases unmatched to any gene: 3.

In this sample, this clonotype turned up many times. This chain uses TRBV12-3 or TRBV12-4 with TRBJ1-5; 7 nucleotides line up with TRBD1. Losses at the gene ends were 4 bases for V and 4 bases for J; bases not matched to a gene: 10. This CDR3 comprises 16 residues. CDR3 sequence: CASSWRQGAGNQPQHF. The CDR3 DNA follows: TGTGCCAGCAGTTGGAGACAGGGTGCGGGAAATCAGCCCCAGCATTTT.

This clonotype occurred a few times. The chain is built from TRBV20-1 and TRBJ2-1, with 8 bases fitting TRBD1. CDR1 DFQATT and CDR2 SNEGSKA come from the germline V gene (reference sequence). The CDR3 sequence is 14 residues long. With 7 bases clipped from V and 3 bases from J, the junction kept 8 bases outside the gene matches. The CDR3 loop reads CSVSSGGYYNEQFF. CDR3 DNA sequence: TGCAGTGTTTCCTCAGGGGGCTACTACAATGAGCAGTTCTTC.

The CDR3 loop is CASSPRTGDRGYTF. The CDR3 DNA is TGTGCCAGCTCACCACGGACAGGGGATCGTGGCTACACCTTC. This rearrangement joins TRBV18 to TRBJ1-2; 9 nucleotides align to TRBD1. The germline V gene has CDR1 KGHSH and CDR2 LQKENI. The V and J ends lost 1 base and 7 bases, in that order; junction bases with no gene match: 4. The CDR3 spans 14 residues.

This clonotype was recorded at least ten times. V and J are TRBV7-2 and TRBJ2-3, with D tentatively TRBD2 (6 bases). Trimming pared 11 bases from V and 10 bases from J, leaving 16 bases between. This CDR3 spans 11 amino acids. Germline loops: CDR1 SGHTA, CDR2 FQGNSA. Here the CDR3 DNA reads TGTGCCTCCGGGGGAGCGGTTGCGCAGTATTTT. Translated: CASGGAVAQYF.

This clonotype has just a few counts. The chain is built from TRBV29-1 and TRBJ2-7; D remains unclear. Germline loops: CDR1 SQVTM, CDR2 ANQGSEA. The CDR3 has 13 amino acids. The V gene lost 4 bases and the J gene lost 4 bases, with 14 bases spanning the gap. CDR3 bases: TGCAGCGTTGTCGGATTGGGGTTATACGAGCAGTACTTC. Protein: CSVVGLGLYEQYF.

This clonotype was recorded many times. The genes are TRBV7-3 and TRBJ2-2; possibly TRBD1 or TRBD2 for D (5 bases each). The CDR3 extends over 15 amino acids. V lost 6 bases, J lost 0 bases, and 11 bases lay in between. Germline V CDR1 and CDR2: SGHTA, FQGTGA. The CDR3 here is CASSPGTANTGELFF. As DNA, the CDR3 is TGTGCCAGCAGTCCCGGGACGGCGAACACCGGGGAGCTGTTTTTT.

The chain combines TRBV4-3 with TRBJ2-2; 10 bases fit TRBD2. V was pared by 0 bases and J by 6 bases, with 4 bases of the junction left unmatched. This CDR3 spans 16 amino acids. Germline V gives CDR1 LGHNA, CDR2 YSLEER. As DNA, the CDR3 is TGCGCCAGCAGCCAAGAGCCAGCGGGGGGGCCCGGGGAGCTGTTTTTT. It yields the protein CASSQEPAGGPGELFF.

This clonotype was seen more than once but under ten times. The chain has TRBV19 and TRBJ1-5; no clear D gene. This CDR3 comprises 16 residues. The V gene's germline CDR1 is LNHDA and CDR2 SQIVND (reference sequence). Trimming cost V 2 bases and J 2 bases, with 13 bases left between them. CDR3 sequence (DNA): TGTGCCAGTAGTATACAGAAGACTGTGGGCAATCAGCCCCAGCATTTT. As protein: CASSIQKTVGNQPQHF.

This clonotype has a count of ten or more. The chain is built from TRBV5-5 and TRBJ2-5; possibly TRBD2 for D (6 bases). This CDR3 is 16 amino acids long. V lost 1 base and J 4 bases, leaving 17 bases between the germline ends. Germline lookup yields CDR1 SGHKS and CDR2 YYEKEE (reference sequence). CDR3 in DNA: TGTGCCAGCAGCTTGAAAGGAGGGATGGTTTCAGAGACCCAGTACTTC. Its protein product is CASSLKGGMVSETQYF.

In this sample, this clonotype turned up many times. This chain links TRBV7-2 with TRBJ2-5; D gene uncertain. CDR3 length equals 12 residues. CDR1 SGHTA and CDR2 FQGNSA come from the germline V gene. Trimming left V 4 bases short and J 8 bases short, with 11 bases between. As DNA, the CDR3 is TGTGCCAGCAGCTCTCTCAGTCCCACCCAGTACTTC. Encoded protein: CASSSLSPTQYF.

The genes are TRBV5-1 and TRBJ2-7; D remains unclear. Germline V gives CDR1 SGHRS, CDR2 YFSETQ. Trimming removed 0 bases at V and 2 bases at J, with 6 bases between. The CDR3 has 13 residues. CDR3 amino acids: CASSLGRAYEQYF. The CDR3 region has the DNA TGCGCCAGCAGCTTGGGTAGAGCCTACGAGCAGTACTTC. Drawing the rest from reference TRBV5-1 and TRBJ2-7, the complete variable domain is KAGVTQTPRYLIKTRGQQVTLSCSPISGHRSVSWYQQTPGQGLQFLFEYFSETQRNKGNFPGRFSGRQFSNSRSEMNVSTLELGDSALYLCASSLGRAYEQYFGPGTRLTVT.

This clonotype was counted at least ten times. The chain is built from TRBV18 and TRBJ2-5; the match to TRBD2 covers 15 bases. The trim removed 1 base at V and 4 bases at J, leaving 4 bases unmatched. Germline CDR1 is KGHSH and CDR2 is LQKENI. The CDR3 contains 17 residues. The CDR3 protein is CASSPLGLAGGPETQYF. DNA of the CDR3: TGTGCCAGCTCACCACTGGGACTAGCGGGGGGTCCAGAGACCCAGTACTTC.

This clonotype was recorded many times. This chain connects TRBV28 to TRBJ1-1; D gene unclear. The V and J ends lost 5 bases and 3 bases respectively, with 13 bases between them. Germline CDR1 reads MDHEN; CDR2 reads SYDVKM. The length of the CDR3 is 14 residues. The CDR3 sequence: CASSRSSTHTEAFF. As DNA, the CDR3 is TGTGCCAGCAGTCGGTCCTCAACCCACACTGAAGCTTTCTTT. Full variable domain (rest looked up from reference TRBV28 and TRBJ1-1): DVKVTQSSRYLVKRTGEKVFLECVQDMDHENMFWYRQDPGLGLRLIYFSYDVKMKEKGDIPEGYSVSREKKERFSLILESASTNQTSMYLCASSRSSTHTEAFFGQGTRLTVV.

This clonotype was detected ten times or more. CDR3 residues: CASSSQTGLAGVDTQYF. In nucleotides, the CDR3 is TGTGCCAGCAGCTCACAGACCGGACTAGCGGGGGTGGATACGCAGTATTTT. The chain recombines TRBV14 with TRBJ2-3, with 13 bases identical to TRBD2. This CDR3 has 17 residues. V shed 5 bases and J 6 bases; nucleotides not matched to a gene: 11. The V gene's germline CDR1 is SGHDN and CDR2 FVKESK.

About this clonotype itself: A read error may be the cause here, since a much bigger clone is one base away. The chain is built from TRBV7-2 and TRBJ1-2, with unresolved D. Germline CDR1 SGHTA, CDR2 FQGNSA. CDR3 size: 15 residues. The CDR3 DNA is TGTGCCAGCAGTAACAAAAAAGGACGTAACTATGGCGACACCTTC. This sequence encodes CASSNKKGRNYGDTF.

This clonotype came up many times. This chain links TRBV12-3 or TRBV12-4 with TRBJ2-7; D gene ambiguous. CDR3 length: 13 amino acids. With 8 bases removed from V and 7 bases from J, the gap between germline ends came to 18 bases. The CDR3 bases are TGTGCCAGCGGTTACACGGACCAGAGGGAGCAGTACTTC. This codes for CASGYTDQREQYF.

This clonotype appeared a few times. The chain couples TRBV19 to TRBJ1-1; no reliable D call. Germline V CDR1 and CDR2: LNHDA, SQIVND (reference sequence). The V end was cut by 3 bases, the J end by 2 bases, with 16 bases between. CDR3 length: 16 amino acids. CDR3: CASSMRPFLTNTEAFF. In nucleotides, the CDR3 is TGTGCCAGTAGTATGCGACCCTTCCTGACTAACACTGAAGCTTTCTTT. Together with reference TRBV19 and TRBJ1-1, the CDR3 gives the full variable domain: DGGITQSPKYLFRKEGQNVTLSCEQNLNHDAMYWYRQDPGQGLRLIYYSQIVNDFQKGDIAEGYSVSREKKESFPLTVTSAQKNPTAFYLCASSMRPFLTNTEAFFGQGTRLTVV.

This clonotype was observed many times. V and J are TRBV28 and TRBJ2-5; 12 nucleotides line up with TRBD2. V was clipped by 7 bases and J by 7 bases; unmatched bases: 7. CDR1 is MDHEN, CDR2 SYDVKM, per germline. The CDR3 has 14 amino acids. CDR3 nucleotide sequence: TGTGCCAGCACGGCTAGCGGGGGGGTAGGGACCCAGTACTTC. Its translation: CASTASGGVGTQYF. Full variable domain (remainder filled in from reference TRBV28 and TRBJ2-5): DVKVTQSSRYLVKRTGEKVFLECVQDMDHENMFWYRQDPGLGLRLIYFSYDVKMKEKGDIPEGYSVSREKKERFSLILESASTNQTSMYLCASTASGGVGTQYFGPGTRLLVL.

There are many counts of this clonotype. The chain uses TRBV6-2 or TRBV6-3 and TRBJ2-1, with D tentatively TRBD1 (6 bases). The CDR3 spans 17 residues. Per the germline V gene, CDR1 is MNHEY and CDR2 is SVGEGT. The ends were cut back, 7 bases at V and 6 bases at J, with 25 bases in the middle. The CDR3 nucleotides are TGTGCCAGCACCCAGATCCCCGGGACACCAGAACCCAATGAGCAGTTCTTC. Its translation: CASTQIPGTPEPNEQFF.

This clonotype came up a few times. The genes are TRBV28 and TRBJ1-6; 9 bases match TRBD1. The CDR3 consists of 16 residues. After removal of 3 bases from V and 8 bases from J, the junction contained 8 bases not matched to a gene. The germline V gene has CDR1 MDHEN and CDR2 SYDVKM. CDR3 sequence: CASSLPLTGGDSPLHF. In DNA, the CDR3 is TGTGCCAGCAGTTTGCCTCTAACAGGGGGCGATTCACCCCTCCACTTT.

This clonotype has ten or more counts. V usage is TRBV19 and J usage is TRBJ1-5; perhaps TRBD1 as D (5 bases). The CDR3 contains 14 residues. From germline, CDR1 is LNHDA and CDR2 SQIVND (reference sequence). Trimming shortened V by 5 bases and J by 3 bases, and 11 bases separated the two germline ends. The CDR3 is CASSETDYNQPQHF. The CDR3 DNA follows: TGTGCCAGTAGTGAGACAGATTACAATCAGCCCCAGCATTTT.

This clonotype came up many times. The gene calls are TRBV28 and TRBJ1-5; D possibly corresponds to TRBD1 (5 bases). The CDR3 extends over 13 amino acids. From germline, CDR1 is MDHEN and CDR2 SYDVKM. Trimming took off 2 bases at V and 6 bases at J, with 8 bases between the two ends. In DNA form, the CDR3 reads TGTGCCAGCAGTTTAAGTGGGGGTCAGCCCCAGCATTTT. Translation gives CASSLSGGQPQHF.

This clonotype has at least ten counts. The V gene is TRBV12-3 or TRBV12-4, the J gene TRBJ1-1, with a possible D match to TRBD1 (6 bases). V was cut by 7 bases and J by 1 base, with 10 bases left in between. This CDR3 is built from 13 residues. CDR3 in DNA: TGTGCCAGCACCCCGGGACAGAACACTGAAGCTTTCTTT. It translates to CASTPGQNTEAFF.

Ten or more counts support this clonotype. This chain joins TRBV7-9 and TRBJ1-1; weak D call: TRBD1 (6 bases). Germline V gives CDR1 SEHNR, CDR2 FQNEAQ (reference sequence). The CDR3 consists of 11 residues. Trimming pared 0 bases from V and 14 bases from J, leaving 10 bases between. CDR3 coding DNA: TGTGCCAGCAGCTTAGCGGGACAACTCTTCTTT. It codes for CASSLAGQLFF. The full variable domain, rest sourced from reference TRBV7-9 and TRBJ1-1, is DTGVSQNPRHKITKRGQNVTFRCDPISEHNRLYWYRQTLGQGPEFLTYFQNEAQLEKSRLLSDRFSAERPKGSFSTLEIQRTEQGDSAMYLCASSLAGQLFFGQGTRLTVV.